Here is one TCR beta chain with its context. Primers used in a second PCR of roughly 7 to 12 cycles were a sample-barcoded 5' primer and a J-beta primer mix. Each cDNA was tagged by a template-switch adaptor containing 12 random nucleotides. Each CDR3 protein is one row after TCRdb ran MiXCR on the 5' RACE reads. This table holds almost 800,000 distinct CDR3 sequences, roughly 60% found once. Trimming removed 1 base at V and 7 bases at J, with 14 bases between. Germline CDR1 is MDHEN and CDR2 is SYDVKM. The CDR3 contains 16 residues. The data were obtained in a study of blood T cells in healthy people across ages.

The sample was blood. The clonotype was recovered from a man in his thirties or forties in good health. V and J are TRBV28 and TRBJ1-6; D is perhaps TRBD1 (5 bases). CDR3 sequence (DNA): TGTGCCAGCAGTTTATTTGGAAGGGGACGAAATTCACCCCTCCACTTT. The encoded protein is CASSLFGRGRNSPLHF. The variable domain in full, with the rest retrieved from reference TRBV28 and TRBJ1-6, is DVKVTQSSRYLVKRTGEKVFLECVQDMDHENMFWYRQDPGLGLRLIYFSYDVKMKEKGDIPEGYSVSREKKERFSLILESASTNQTSMYLCASSLFGRGRNSPLHFGNGTRLTVT.